Detailed here is one T cell receptor (beta chain). Its antigen is currently unknown. Held in samples before DNA extraction were 1-10 million cryopreserved PBMC. This CDR3 contains 12 residues. V lost 3 bases to trimming and J lost 5 bases, with 7 bases between them. Germline lookup yields CDR1 MNHNS and CDR2 SASEGT. The sample is drawn from a study of long-term antiretroviral therapy in people with HIV. Study-wide points: Repertoire dominance by clones expanded before ART was seen at all time points. Absence of data on ART adherence, viral resistance or therapy changes was noted.

Samples were assayed with immunoSEQ v3.0 at survey level. Data came from immunoSEQ multiplex PCR; TCRdb stores just in-frame clones and leaves some out. The sample shows some 13,000 clones, more than 80% of them seen only once. This clonotype was sampled from a man aged 40-50 years with HIV. The sample in question was unsorted PBMCs, obtained 3.2 years before starting antiretroviral therapy. V and J are TRBV6-1 and TRBJ1-2, with D uncertain. The CDR3 region has the DNA TGTGCCAGCAGTGACTGGCAATATGGCTACACCTTC. Translating it yields CASSDWQYGYTF.